Included here is one TCR beta chain sequence, with context. Its specificity is not known. This specimen belongs to a study of CD8 T cells in ankylosing spondylitis. TCRdb called the 5' RACE reads again in MiXCR, with one record for every CDR3 protein. The sample records fewer than 650,000 distinct CDR3 sequences, about an eighth being singletons. Study-level results: Made up of eight highly homologous variants, a TCR beta motif appeared characteristic of ankylosing spondylitis blood. Disease-linked clones, CD8+, were relatively rare in peripheral blood. Significantly higher representation of disease-linked clones was reported for matched ankylosing spondylitis synovial fluid.

Germline CDR1 and CDR2: ENHRY and SYGVKD. Trimming cost V 2 bases and J 8 bases; bases outside gene matches: 9. There are 16 residues in the CDR3. The V and J genes are TRBV10-3 and TRBJ2-1; 10 bases fit TRBD2. Source material: blood, either unsorted or a sorted T cell fraction (not recorded which). This TCR derives from a male donor with ankylosing spondylitis. The CDR3 spells CAISETPSGGGDEQFF. The CDR3 region has the DNA TGTGCCATCAGTGAGACCCCGAGCGGGGGGGGGGATGAGCAGTTCTTC.